Given below is one T cell receptor (beta chain) in context. The table came from immunoSEQ multiplex PCR; TCRdb's copy has only in-frame clones and leaves some out. The sample lists roughly 11,000 clones; roughly 80% were seen once. Time point: cycle 4 day 1 (C4D1), after 6 weeks of nivolumab. Every patient had relapsed following autologous stem cell transplantation, and cohorts differed in brentuximab vedotin exposure. Starting with thawed PBMCs, CD4+ T cells were purified by magnetic negative selection. These data belong to a study of PD-1 blockade in classical Hodgkin lymphoma. The V and J ends lost 6 bases and 10 bases, in that order; junction bases with no gene match: 9. CDR3 length equals 14 residues. Per the germline V gene, CDR1 is SGHTA and CDR2 is FQGTGA.

The J gene is TRBJ1-6, the V gene TRBV7-3, with 7 bases fitting TRBD1. This receptor was taken from a human donor with classical Hodgkin lymphoma. The sequences come from CD4+ T cells from blood, collected before the fourth cycle of nivolumab. CDR3 bases: TGTGCCAGCAGTCGGACCGGGACAGCCTCACCCCTCCACTTT. It yields the protein CASSRTGTASPLHF.